The 25 T cell receptor beta chains given below trace back to one sample, sequenced in a study of control samples from healthy donors and cancer patients. Assay used: immunoSEQ multiplex PCR; TCRdb lists only in-frame clones, some missing. Of about 230,000 clones in the sample, over 75% are singletons; the top ten hold roughly 15%. Specimen: PBMCs. All receptors derive from a woman aged 55-70 years with lung cancer.

The V and J genes are TRBV9 and TRBJ1-2, with D maybe TRBD1 (5 bases). The germline V gene has CDR1 SGDLS and CDR2 YYNGEE. Trimming shortened V by 4 bases and J by 2 bases, and 12 bases separated the two germline ends. This CDR3 has 14 amino acids. The CDR3 protein is CASSLRDGNYGYTF. In DNA form, the CDR3 reads TGTGCCAGCAGCCTCCGGGACGGAAACTATGGCTACACCTTC.

V and J are TRBV5-1 and TRBJ2-1, with a possible D match to TRBD2 (6 bases). The CDR3 contains 14 residues. The V and J ends lost 4 bases and 7 bases respectively, with 15 bases between them. Looked up from germline, CDR1 is SGHRS and CDR2 is YFSETQ. This CDR3 reads CASSRTVAGNEQFF. In DNA, the CDR3 is TGCGCCAGCAGCCGTACCGTTGCGGGGAATGAGCAGTTCTTC.

The V and J genes are TRBV19 and TRBJ2-7; no clear D gene. The V end lost 0 bases, the J end lost 1 base, and 7 bases lay between the germline ends. In germline, CDR1 is LNHDA, CDR2 SQIVND (reference sequence). The CDR3 sequence is 14 residues long. CDR3 loop: CASSIEDGSYEQYF. The DNA for the CDR3 is TGTGCCAGTAGTATAGAGGACGGGTCCTACGAGCAGTACTTC.

Details on this clone: In the same sample, other DNA sequences code for this CDR3. The chain joins TRBV19 to TRBJ1-6; a possible D gene is TRBD1 (5 bases). Trimming pared 3 bases from V and 6 bases from J, leaving 9 bases between. CDR1 LNHDA and CDR2 SQIVND come from the germline V gene (reference sequence). The CDR3 runs 14 residues. The CDR3 bases are TGTGCCAGTAGTATCCAGGGCGGTAATTCACCCCTCCACTTT. This translates into CASSIQGGNSPLHF.

The chain joins TRBV6-5 to TRBJ2-1, with TRBD2 as a possible D gene (5 bases). Per germline, CDR1 MNHEY and CDR2 SVGAGI. The germline V and J ends were trimmed by 7 bases and 0 bases, with 10 bases remaining between them. This CDR3 comprises 14 residues. CDR3 coding DNA: TGTGCCAGCATTCGAGGGAGCTCCTACAATGAGCAGTTCTTC. Residues: CASIRGSSYNEQFF.

The CDR3 loop is CASSLGGTSGANVLTF. The CDR3 DNA sequence: TGTGCCAGCAGCTTAGGGGGAACATCTGGGGCCAACGTCCTGACTTTC. The genes are TRBV11-3 and TRBJ2-6; D gene uncertain. The CDR3 has 16 residues. CDR1 SGHNT and CDR2 YENEEA come from the germline V gene. The V end lost 1 base, the J end lost 1 base, and 8 bases lay between the germline ends.

The V and J genes are TRBV18 and TRBJ1-1; D remains ambiguous. V was clipped by 3 bases and J by 7 bases, with 9 bases between them. The CDR3 contains 12 residues. The germline gives CDR1 KGHSH, CDR2 LQKENI. The CDR3 DNA is TGTGCCAGCTCACCTATAACAGATGAAGCTTTCTTT. Residues: CASSPITDEAFF.

This clone has a single count. V usage is TRBV29-1 and J usage is TRBJ2-7; a possible D gene is TRBD1 (5 bases). CDR1 and CDR2 from the germline V gene are SQVTM and ANQGSEA. V was pared by 4 bases and J by 3 bases, with 19 bases between. The CDR3 totals 15 residues. CDR3 residues: CSVGSTAQTLYEQYF. CDR3 DNA: TGCAGCGTTGGCTCGACAGCTCAGACCCTCTACGAGCAGTACTTC.

The chain couples TRBV11-2 to TRBJ1-5; a weak D match, TRBD1 (6 bases). The CDR3 extends over 15 amino acids. V lost 3 bases and J 6 bases, leaving 15 bases between the germline ends. Germline loops: CDR1 SGHAT, CDR2 FQNNGV. The CDR3 loop reads CASSFTGLQGQPQHF. DNA for the CDR3: TGTGCCAGCAGCTTCACAGGGTTGCAGGGTCAGCCCCAGCATTTT.

The table lists this clone with a few counts. The CDR3, as DNA: TGTGCCAGCAGTTTATCGGGGACTAGCGGGGGCACAGATACGCAGTATTTT. Its protein product is CASSLSGTSGGTDTQYF. This chain joins TRBV27 and TRBJ2-3; the match to TRBD2 covers 13 bases. V lost 0 bases and J lost 1; bases outside the gene matches: 1. This CDR3 has 17 amino acids. Germline V gene data show CDR1 as MNHEY and CDR2 as SMNVEV (reference sequence).

The V and J genes are TRBV7-8 and TRBJ2-2; a possible D gene is TRBD2 (6 bases). V was pared by 6 bases and J by 3 bases, with 17 bases between. The CDR3 spans 16 residues. The germline V gene has CDR1 SGHVS and CDR2 FQNEAQ. The CDR3 DNA is TGTGCCAGCAGTCCTTGGTTGGGGGGTGACACCGGGGAGCTGTTTTTT. Its translation: CASSPWLGGDTGELFF.

The chain joins TRBV6-1 to TRBJ1-1; D ambiguous. CDR3 length: 12 amino acids. V gave up 2 bases and J gave up 4 bases, with 5 bases separating them. Germline CDR1 reads MNHNS; CDR2 reads SASEGT. The CDR3 sequence is CASSERATEAFF. The CDR3 DNA reads as TGTGCCAGCAGTGAAAGGGCCACTGAAGCTTTCTTT.

This chain joins TRBV7-9 and TRBJ2-7; no definite D call. CDR1 is SEHNR and CDR2 is FQNEAQ in the germline V gene (reference sequence). The CDR3 contains 13 residues. V lost 5 bases, J lost 5 bases, and 13 bases lay in between. The CDR3 sequence: CASSHSTLDEQYF. DNA for the CDR3: TGTGCCAGCAGCCACAGTACCTTGGACGAGCAGTACTTC.

This CDR3 is CASSISLDSRPQHF. CDR3 in DNA: TGTGCCAGCAGTATCTCCCTGGACAGCCGTCCCCAGCATTTT. V usage is TRBV28 and J usage is TRBJ1-5, with D perhaps TRBD1 (6 bases). CDR1 and CDR2 (germline): MDHEN, SYDVKM. CDR3 length: 14 amino acids. Deletions cut 5 bases from V and 10 bases from J, with 18 bases between.

This clone occurred a few times. This CDR3 is also generated by other DNA sequences in the sample. The chain combines TRBV9 with TRBJ2-3; D uncertain. CDR1 and CDR2 from the germline V gene are SGDLS and YYNGEE. This CDR3 has 14 amino acids. Trimming took 0 bases from V and 0 from J, leaving 5 bases between them. For the CDR3, the DNA is TGTGCCAGCAGCGTAGGGGCTAGCACAGATACGCAGTATTTT. It translates to CASSVGASTDTQYF.

The chain couples TRBV5-6 to TRBJ2-7, with TRBD1 matching 8 bases. This CDR3 comprises 19 residues. With 4 bases clipped from V and 3 bases from J, the junction kept 21 bases outside the gene matches. Germline CDR1 reads SGHDT; CDR2 reads YYEEEE. CDR3: CASSPGPRTGRTPFYEQYF. CDR3 coding DNA: TGTGCCAGCAGCCCGGGACCCAGGACAGGGCGTACACCCTTCTACGAGCAGTACTTC.

The genes are TRBV28 and TRBJ1-1; D may be TRBD1 (5 bases). This CDR3 has 12 residues. Germline loops: CDR1 MDHEN, CDR2 SYDVKM. V was clipped by 7 bases and J by 5 bases, with 11 bases between them. The CDR3 coding sequence is TGTGCCAGCAACCAGGAGGGGACTGAAGCTTTCTTT. Residues: CASNQEGTEAFF.

This rearrangement joins TRBV28 to TRBJ2-2; D tentatively reads TRBD1 or TRBD2 (6 bases each). Germline V lookup: CDR1 MDHEN, CDR2 SYDVKM. V was pared by 2 bases and J by 7 bases, with 14 bases between. CDR3 length: 15 residues. CDR3 nucleotides: TGTGCCAGCAGTTTACCCGGGAGAGGGGGCGGGGAGCTGTTTTTT. It codes for CASSLPGRGGGELFF.

This clone appeared once. The chain links TRBV28 to TRBJ1-6, with D possibly TRBD1 on 5 matching bases. CDR3 length: 13 residues. Trimming removed 9 bases at V and 10 bases at J, with 16 bases between. Germline V gene data show CDR1 as MDHEN and CDR2 as SYDVKM. The chain's CDR3 is CASDEDSYSPLHF. The CDR3 nucleotides read TGTGCCAGTGATGAAGACAGCTACTCACCCCTCCACTTT. Using reference TRBV28 and TRBJ1-6 for the parts outside the CDR3, the full variable domain is DVKVTQSSRYLVKRTGEKVFLECVQDMDHENMFWYRQDPGLGLRLIYFSYDVKMKEKGDIPEGYSVSREKKERFSLILESASTNQTSMYLCASDEDSYSPLHFGNGTRLTVT.

The chain has TRBV5-4 and TRBJ2-7; 9 bases fit TRBD1. Germline V lookup: CDR1 SGHNT, CDR2 YYREEE (reference sequence). Trimming took 5 bases from V and 6 from J; bases not matched to a gene: 9. CDR3 length: 14 residues. This chain's CDR3 is CASSGQGIVSEQYF. In DNA, the CDR3 is TGTGCCAGCAGTGGACAGGGGATCGTGAGCGAGCAGTACTTC.

The V gene is TRBV18, the J gene TRBJ1-1, with D perhaps matching TRBD1 (5 bases). Per germline, CDR1 KGHSH and CDR2 LQKENI. This CDR3 is built from 13 residues. V was pared by 6 bases and J by 3 bases, with 11 bases between. The CDR3 DNA is TGTGCCAGCTCCTTCAGGGATGACACTGAAGCTTTCTTT. This codes for CASSFRDDTEAFF.

This sequence joins TRBV14 and TRBJ1-3; D uncertain. Germline assignment: CDR1 SGHDN and CDR2 FVKESK. V was cut by 3 bases and J by 0 bases, with 12 bases left in between. The CDR3 covers 16 residues. The CDR3 region is CASSHEPAYSGNTIYF. The CDR3 nucleotides read TGTGCCAGCAGCCACGAACCAGCCTACTCTGGAAACACCATATATTTT. The variable domain in full, completed from reference TRBV14 and TRBJ1-3, reads EAGVTQFPSHSVIEKGQTVTLRCDPISGHDNLYWYRRVMGKEIKFLLHFVKESKQDESGMPNNRFLAERTGGTYSTLKVQPAELEDSGVYFCASSHEPAYSGNTIYFGEGSWLTVV.

The chain has TRBV6-4 and TRBJ2-3, with TRBD1 as a possible D gene (6 bases). V was cut by 6 bases and J by 6 bases, with 13 bases left in between. Germline V gene lookup returns CDR1 MRHNA and CDR2 SNTAGT. The CDR3 runs to 13 residues. CDR3 in amino acids: CASSAGQTDTQYF. The CDR3 region has the DNA TGTGCCAGCAGCGCAGGACAGACCGATACGCAGTATTTT.

The chain employs TRBV28 and TRBJ1-2; 9 positions agree with TRBD1. The V and J ends lost 7 bases and 7 bases, in that order; junction bases with no gene match: 4. CDR1 and CDR2 (germline): MDHEN, SYDVKM. The CDR3 runs 12 residues. As DNA, the CDR3 is TGTGCCAGCACCGGACAGGGGCTTGGCTACACCTTC. Its translation is CASTGQGLGYTF.

For this clone: Other DNA sequences of this sample code for an identical CDR3. The CDR3 nucleotides read TGTGCCAGCAGCCAAGGAGGGGCAGCTAATCAGCCCCAGCATTTT. Protein sequence: CASSQGGAANQPQHF. This chain uses TRBV3-1 (or the pseudogene TRBV3-2) with TRBJ1-5, with a possible D match to TRBD1 (5 bases). Germline lookup yields CDR1 LGHDT and CDR2 YNNKEL (reference sequence). Trimming left V 1 base short and J 4 bases short, with 11 bases between. CDR3 length: 15 amino acids.